This entry lists 32 T cell receptor beta chains sequenced from one sample in a study of a mutant IDH1 vaccine in newly diagnosed glioma. Time point: week 47, end of study. Vaccinated patients received 300 ug of mutant IDH1 20-mer peptide per dose, with topical imiquimod. Sequencing used immunoSEQ multiplex PCR; TCRdb keeps in-frame clones, though not all of them. The sample holds about 94,000 clones, approximately 89% seen once. No antigen is known for these receptors. The sequenced sample was PBMCs, obtained from a glioma patient whose treatment included an IDH1 peptide vaccine. The receptors stem from a woman aged 45-60 years with glioma.

This rearrangement joins TRBV4-1 to TRBJ1-5; no clear D gene. The V end lost 0 bases, the J end lost 2 bases, and 5 bases lay between the germline ends. The CDR3 consists of 14 residues. CDR1 MGHRA and CDR2 YSYEKL come from the germline V gene. CDR3 sequence reads: CASSQDMRNQPQHF. CDR3 in DNA: TGCGCCAGCAGCCAAGATATGCGCAATCAGCCCCAGCATTTT.

The rearrangement links TRBV5-4 to TRBJ1-1, with 7 bases identical to TRBD1. CDR1 is SGHNT, CDR2 YYREEE, per germline (reference sequence). The CDR3 has 14 amino acids. Germline trimming cut 4 bases from V and 7 bases from J; bases unmatched to any gene: 10. The CDR3 nucleotides are TGTGCCAGCAGCCGTGACAGGGCTTATTTTGAAGCTTTCTTT. It translates to CASSRDRAYFEAFF.

The chain joins TRBV7-2 to TRBJ2-3; TRBD2 agrees at 10 bases. The CDR3 contains 15 residues. V was pared by 5 bases and J by 6 bases, with 8 bases of the junction left unmatched. The germline V gene encodes CDR1 SGHTA and CDR2 FQGNSA. The CDR3 spells CASSRSGRVPDTQYF. As DNA, the CDR3 is TGTGCCAGCAGCAGAAGCGGGAGGGTCCCGGATACGCAGTATTTT.

The rearrangement uses TRBV19 and TRBJ2-1; D possibly matches TRBD1 or TRBD2 (5 bases each). V was pared by 5 bases and J by 7 bases, with 15 bases between. CDR1 and CDR2 (germline): LNHDA, SQIVND (reference sequence). CDR3 length equals 14 residues. The CDR3 DNA is TGTGCCAGTAGTCCCGGTGGGGGAGCGAATGAGCAGTTCTTC. Protein sequence: CASSPGGGANEQFF. Together with reference TRBV19 and TRBJ2-1, the CDR3 gives the full variable domain: DGGITQSPKYLFRKEGQNVTLSCEQNLNHDAMYWYRQDPGQGLRLIYYSQIVNDFQKGDIAEGYSVSREKKESFPLTVTSAQKNPTAFYLCASSPGGGANEQFFGPGTRLTVL.

The chain joins TRBV10-1 to TRBJ2-2; D gene uncertain. The CDR3 totals 14 residues. Trimming shortened V by 6 bases and J by 0 bases, and 8 bases separated the two germline ends. Looked up from germline, CDR1 is WNHNN and CDR2 is SYGVQD (reference sequence). The CDR3 reads CASRIQANTGELFF. CDR3 coding DNA: TGCGCCAGCAGGATTCAAGCGAACACCGGGGAGCTGTTTTTT.

A few counts support this clone. The chain links TRBV6-1 to TRBJ1-4, with TRBD1 identical over 7 bases. The germline gives CDR1 MNHNS, CDR2 SASEGT. This CDR3 has 13 residues. V trimming: 8 bases; J trimming: 10 bases; junction bases outside the gene matches: 10. The CDR3 spells CASQPEQGRKLFF. In nucleotides, the CDR3 is TGTGCCAGCCAGCCTGAACAGGGGCGAAAACTGTTTTTT.

Comment on this clone: The sample contains more than one DNA sequence encoding this CDR3. The CDR3 DNA follows: TGTGCCAGCAGTGACAGGGCCTCGAACACCGGGGAGCTGTTTTTT. Protein product: CASSDRASNTGELFF. This chain links TRBV5-4 with TRBJ2-2; TRBD1 matches 7 bases. The V segment lost 5 bases and the J segment 0 bases; nucleotides outside the gene matches: 4. Germline V CDR1 and CDR2: SGHNT, YYREEE (reference sequence). The CDR3 runs to 15 residues.

The CDR3 loop is CASSLRDRGDEQFF. The CDR3 nucleotides read TGTGCCAGCAGTTTAAGGGACAGGGGCGATGAGCAGTTCTTC. The chain joins TRBV27 to TRBJ2-1; 10 bases fit TRBD1. CDR1 and CDR2 (germline): MNHEY, SMNVEV (reference sequence). This CDR3 region has 14 residues. The J segment lost 8 bases and the V segment lost 2 bases, leaving 3 bases of the junction unmatched.

The chain couples TRBV28 to TRBJ2-3, with TRBD2 identical over 15 bases. Unmatched junction bases numbered 10, after V lost 7 bases and J lost 8 bases. The CDR3 is made up of 16 amino acids. Germline-derived CDR1 and CDR2 are MDHEN and SYDVKM. CDR3 sequence (DNA): TGTGCCAGCAATCCCGGGACTAGCGGGAGGAAATCTACGCAGTATTTT. Translating it yields CASNPGTSGRKSTQYF. Based on the CDR3 plus reference TRBV28 and TRBJ2-3, the full variable domain is DVKVTQSSRYLVKRTGEKVFLECVQDMDHENMFWYRQDPGLGLRLIYFSYDVKMKEKGDIPEGYSVSREKKERFSLILESASTNQTSMYLCASNPGTSGRKSTQYFGPGTRLTVL.

The CDR3 region has the DNA TGTGCCAGCAAGGACAGGCCTCAAGAGACCCAGTACTTC. Its protein product is CASKDRPQETQYF. The chain recombines TRBV5-5 with TRBJ2-5; 7 bases are shared with TRBD1. CDR1 is SGHKS, CDR2 YYEKEE, per germline (reference sequence). The CDR3 is 13 residues long. Unmatched junction bases numbered 4, after V lost 6 bases and J lost 2 bases.

In its sample, this clone was seen a few times. The rearrangement links TRBV7-9 to TRBJ2-3; D possibly matches TRBD1 or TRBD2 (7 bases each). The CDR3 has 17 residues. V lost 4 bases, J lost 8 bases, and 25 bases lay in between. CDR1 and CDR2 from the germline V gene are SEHNR and FQNEAQ (reference sequence). CDR3 in amino acids: CASSSFRGLAVLGTQYF. The CDR3 DNA sequence: TGTGCCAGCAGCTCCTTTAGGGGGCTAGCGGTACTAGGTACGCAGTATTTT.

The V call is TRBV20-1, the J call TRBJ2-1; TRBD2 might be the D (5 bases). Per the germline V gene, CDR1 is DFQATT and CDR2 is SNEGSKA (reference sequence). V was trimmed by 7 bases and J by 2 bases, leaving 6 bases between them. The CDR3 is made up of 11 amino acids. The CDR3 reads CSGLTYNEQFF. CDR3 nucleotides: TGCAGTGGACTAACCTACAATGAGCAGTTCTTC.

The J gene is TRBJ2-7, the V gene TRBV5-1; D ambiguous. Germline V gene data show CDR1 as SGHRS and CDR2 as YFSETQ. V was clipped by 2 bases and J by 5 bases, with 11 bases between them. CDR3 length: 13 residues. The CDR3 region is CASSFRPPDEQYF. The CDR3 region has the DNA TGCGCCAGCAGCTTCCGCCCCCCAGACGAGCAGTACTTC.

This chain links TRBV28 with TRBJ2-3, with 8 bases fitting TRBD1. The CDR3 consists of 14 residues. J gave up 5 bases and V 4 bases, and 5 bases lay outside the gene matches. The V gene's germline CDR1 is MDHEN and CDR2 SYDVKM. In nucleotides, the CDR3 is TGTGCCAGCAGTTCAGGGGGCGCGAAAGATACGCAGTATTTT. Protein sequence: CASSSGGAKDTQYF.

V and J are TRBV4-1 and TRBJ1-3; no definite D call. The CDR3 is made up of 14 amino acids. The V end lost 1 base, the J end lost 0 bases, and 4 bases lay between the germline ends. Germline values: CDR1 MGHRA, CDR2 YSYEKL. Here the CDR3 reads CASSQADSGNTIYF. CDR3 in DNA: TGCGCCAGCAGCCAAGCCGACTCTGGAAACACCATATATTTT.

This sequence joins TRBV28 and TRBJ2-1, with 9 nucleotides matching TRBD2. V shed 6 bases, J shed 7 bases, and the junction held 10 bases outside the gene matches. This CDR3 is 15 amino acids long. CDR1 MDHEN and CDR2 SYDVKM come from the germline V gene. The CDR3 nucleotides read TGTGCCAGCAGGTCCCTGCGGGAGGGCCGTAATGAGCAGTTCTTC. Translating it yields CASRSLREGRNEQFF.

This clone has only one observation. The chain combines TRBV6-6 with TRBJ2-3, with 7 bases matching TRBD1. The CDR3 is 15 residues long. CDR1 and CDR2 from the germline V gene are MNHNY and SVGAGI (reference sequence). J lost 4 bases, V lost 2 bases, and 6 bases had no gene match. The CDR3 DNA sequence: TGTGCCAGCAGTTACCCAGGACAGGTGGCAGATACGCAGTATTTT. This gives the protein CASSYPGQVADTQYF.

The DNA of the CDR3 is TGTGCCAGCAGCGTAGCCGGGACACCCCACACTGAAGCTTTCTTT. It translates to CASSVAGTPHTEAFF. This sequence joins TRBV9 and TRBJ1-1, with a tentative D call TRBD1 (6 bases). The CDR3 totals 15 residues. Trimming pared 0 bases from V and 3 bases from J, leaving 12 bases between. Germline CDR1 and CDR2: SGDLS and YYNGEE.

The chain has TRBV10-1 and TRBJ2-2; 7 bases are shared with TRBD2. J lost 0 bases, V lost 5 bases, and 9 bases had no gene match. The germline gives CDR1 WNHNN, CDR2 SYGVQD (reference sequence). The CDR3 is made up of 17 amino acids. The CDR3 DNA reads as TGCGCCAGCAGTCCGGGCGGGCTAGCGGCGAACACCGGGGAGCTGTTTTTT. Its translation: CASSPGGLAANTGELFF.

CDR3 in amino acids: CASSQSACGADTQYF. CDR3 bases: TGCGCCAGCAGTCAATCGGCATGTGGGGCAGATACGCAGTATTTT. The V and J genes are TRBV23-1 and TRBJ2-3; D gene uncertain. TRBV23-1 is recorded as an ORF, its role being uncertain. The CDR3 is made up of 15 amino acids. V lost 0 bases to trimming and J lost 4 bases, with 11 bases between them.

This clone was detected only once. This rearrangement joins TRBV28 to TRBJ2-7; D unclear. The CDR3 loop spans 14 amino acids. The V and J ends lost 6 bases and 9 bases respectively, with 21 bases between them. Germline loops: CDR1 MDHEN, CDR2 SYDVKM. The CDR3 sequence: CASRVTWNTLRQYF. Written as DNA, the CDR3 is TGTGCCAGCAGAGTGACTTGGAATACCCTCAGGCAGTACTTC.

This clone was found once. The rearrangement joins TRBV19 to TRBJ2-7, with no clear D. The CDR3 is 16 amino acids. Trimming cost V 5 bases and J 3 bases, with 20 bases left between them. Germline-derived CDR1 and CDR2 are LNHDA and SQIVND (reference sequence). Written as DNA, the CDR3 is TGTGCCAGTAGTCCCCGACGAGACTTTGTACACTACGAGCAGTACTTC. It translates to CASSPRRDFVHYEQYF.

This clone was picked up one time. This chain links TRBV15 with TRBJ2-5; D possibly corresponds to TRBD1 (7 bases). Deletions cut 0 bases from V and 5 bases from J, with 13 bases between. Germline V gives CDR1 LNHNV, CDR2 YYDKDF (reference sequence). This CDR3 contains 15 residues. In DNA form, the CDR3 reads TGTGCCACCAGCAGAGATAGGGCAGGGGGGGAGACCCAGTACTTC. Translated: CATSRDRAGGETQYF.

The rearrangement links TRBV7-9 to TRBJ2-7, with 8 bases that match TRBD1. Trimming cost V 1 base and J 6 bases; bases outside gene matches: 5. CDR3 size: 14 residues. The germline V gene has CDR1 SEHNR and CDR2 FQNEAQ (reference sequence). Here the CDR3 DNA reads TGTGCCAGCAGCTTAGGCAGGGGGCAGCTCGAGCAGTACTTC. Translating it yields CASSLGRGQLEQYF.

The rearrangement links TRBV5-6 to TRBJ2-3; 7 bases fit TRBD2. This CDR3 has 17 amino acids. CDR1 is SGHDT and CDR2 is YYEEEE in the germline V gene. V lost 5 bases and J lost 1; bases outside the gene matches: 13. In DNA, the CDR3 is TGTGCCAGCAGGGTATTGGGGCGGGAGTTGGGCACAGATACGCAGTATTTT. Amino acids: CASRVLGRELGTDTQYF.

V usage is TRBV5-4 and J usage is TRBJ2-1; D call uncertain. Trimming removed 4 bases at V and 15 bases at J, with 17 bases between. Germline loops: CDR1 SGHNT, CDR2 YYREEE (reference sequence). This CDR3 region has 12 residues. Here the CDR3 reads CASSKEEGYTFF. CDR3 DNA sequence: TGTGCCAGCAGCAAAGAAGAAGGGTATACGTTCTTC.

The rearrangement links TRBV5-1 to TRBJ2-5; 8 positions match TRBD1. With V trimmed by 4 bases and J by 5 bases, 16 bases remained unmatched. The CDR3 is made up of 17 amino acids. Germline assignment: CDR1 SGHRS and CDR2 YFSETQ. Here the CDR3 DNA reads TGCGCCAGCAGCCAATCGTTACGGACAGGGTTGGGGGAGACCCAGTACTTC. It encodes CASSQSLRTGLGETQYF.

The chain uses TRBV4-1 and TRBJ2-7; D call uncertain. Germline CDR1 is MGHRA and CDR2 is YSYEKL. Trimming removed 2 bases from V and 3 bases from J, with 2 bases in between. This CDR3 comprises 11 residues. CDR3 sequence (DNA): TGCGCCAGCAGCCAAAACTACGAGCAGTACTTC. Amino acid sequence: CASSQNYEQYF.

The rearrangement links TRBV7-3 to TRBJ1-6, with TRBD1 matching over 10 bases. Trimming at V came to 1 base and at J to 7 bases, leaving 4 bases not matched to a gene. The CDR3 is 16 residues long. Germline V CDR1 and CDR2: SGHTA, FQGTGA. CDR3: CASSLRDRGSNSPLHF. The CDR3 DNA reads TGTGCCAGCAGCTTAAGGGACAGGGGAAGCAATTCACCCCTCCACTTT.

V and J are TRBV19 and TRBJ2-1; 7 nucleotides line up with TRBD2. CDR1 LNHDA and CDR2 SQIVND come from the germline V gene (reference sequence). V lost 3 bases and J lost 7; bases outside the gene matches: 9. The CDR3 has 15 amino acids. This chain's CDR3 is CASSIITGGGNEQFF. The CDR3 nucleotides read TGTGCCAGTAGTATTATAACGGGAGGCGGAAATGAGCAGTTCTTC.

The chain uses TRBV27 and TRBJ2-2; 9 nucleotides line up with TRBD2. The V gene's germline CDR1 is MNHEY and CDR2 SMNVEV (reference sequence). The V gene end was trimmed by 3 bases and the J gene end by 1 base; junction bases not matched to a gene: 6. This CDR3 is built from 17 residues. The CDR3 here is CASSFGGRAENTGELFF. The CDR3 DNA reads as TGTGCCAGCAGTTTTGGCGGGAGGGCCGAGAACACCGGGGAGCTGTTTTTT.

This chain links TRBV6-1 with TRBJ2-7, with 7 bases lining up with TRBD2. Germline CDR1 and CDR2: MNHNS and SASEGT. Trimming at V came to 4 bases and at J to 3 bases, leaving 0 bases not matched to a gene. The CDR3 covers 12 residues. CDR3 in DNA: TGTGCCAGCAGTGGGACTAGCTACGAGCAGTACTTC. This gives the protein CASSGTSYEQYF.